This entry lists 19 T cell receptor beta chains sequenced from one sample in a study of cytomegalovirus exposure and HLA in healthy donors. Amplification used 60 Vbeta primers and 13 Jbeta primers. Assay: immunoSEQ multiplex PCR; the TCRdb copy retains only in-frame clones and omits some. The sample has 180,000 or so clones; around 88% are singletons. The source material was PBMCs. The receptors originated from a woman aged 25 to 45 in good health and CMV-seronegative.

This clone has only one observation. Other DNA variants within this sample encode the same CDR3. CDR3 DNA: TGTGCCAGCAGTTCGGACAGAAATCAGCCCCAGCATTTT. Encoded protein: CASSSDRNQPQHF. V is TRBV7-8 and J is TRBJ1-5, with TRBD1 as a possible D gene (6 bases). The V end was cut by 6 bases, the J end by 4 bases, with 10 bases between. There are 13 residues in the CDR3. Germline V gene lookup returns CDR1 SGHVS and CDR2 FQNEAQ.

The chain couples TRBV7-8 to TRBJ1-6, with TRBD1 matching 7 bases. With V trimmed by 5 bases and J by 8 bases, 9 bases remained unmatched. Germline CDR1 reads SGHVS; CDR2 reads FQNEAQ. This CDR3 spans 15 amino acids. The CDR3 DNA reads TGTGCCAGCAGCCTGAATACAGGGGCGCATTCACCCCTCCACTTT. Encoded protein: CASSLNTGAHSPLHF.

The chain combines TRBV4-2 with TRBJ2-7, with 9 bases that match TRBD2. CDR1 is LGHNA, CDR2 YNFKEQ, per germline. V lost 0 bases and J lost 0; bases outside the gene matches: 3. This CDR3 has 16 residues. The CDR3 reads CASSQDPAGGSYEQYF. In DNA form, the CDR3 reads TGTGCCAGCAGCCAAGATCCAGCGGGAGGCTCCTACGAGCAGTACTTC.

CDR3 sequence: CASTATGGAYNEQFF. For the CDR3, the DNA is TGTGCCAGTACCGCCACAGGGGGCGCTTACAATGAGCAGTTCTTC. The chain carries TRBV19 and TRBJ2-1, with 9 bases lining up with TRBD1. V lost 7 bases, J lost 4 bases, and 8 bases stayed unmatched. Germline V lookup: CDR1 LNHDA, CDR2 SQIVND (reference sequence). The CDR3 consists of 15 residues.

J is TRBJ2-2 and V is TRBV5-1, with 10 bases lining up with TRBD2. This CDR3 spans 16 amino acids. Per the germline V gene, CDR1 is SGHRS and CDR2 is YFSETQ. V lost 0 bases to trimming and J lost 6 bases; unmatched junction nucleotides: 5. This CDR3 reads CASSLDSGRAPGELFF. In nucleotides, the CDR3 is TGCGCCAGCAGCTTGGACAGCGGGAGGGCCCCCGGGGAGCTGTTTTTT.

The J gene is TRBJ2-1, the V gene TRBV19, with 9 bases aligning to TRBD2. Germline V lookup: CDR1 LNHDA, CDR2 SQIVND (reference sequence). With 5 bases clipped from V and 6 bases from J, the junction kept 11 bases outside the gene matches. The CDR3 runs 16 residues. In nucleotides, the CDR3 is TGTGCCAGTAGTGGAAGTAGCGGGAGCGGTTTCAATGAGCAGTTCTTC. Encoded protein: CASSGSSGSGFNEQFF.

The chain joins TRBV5-1 to TRBJ2-5, with unresolved D. The J call is doubtful: the DNA matches TRBJ2-7 better. The CDR3 has 14 residues. Germline V gene sequence: CDR1 SGHRS, CDR2 YFSETQ. The CDR3 protein is CASSLVQAPYEQYF. CDR3 coding DNA: TGCGCCAGCAGCTTGGTCCAGGCCCCCTACGAGCAGTACTTC.

For this clone: A read error may produce the germline difference seen at one junction end. The rearrangement links TRBV7-7 to TRBJ2-1, with TRBD2 identical over 8 bases. The germline CDR1 and CDR2 sequences are SSHAT and FNYEAQ (reference sequence). The CDR3 is 14 residues long. For the CDR3, the DNA is TGTGCTAGCAGCTTAGAAGGGACTAGCAATGAGCAGTTCTTC. It encodes CASSLEGTSNEQFF.

The V gene is TRBV6-4, the J gene TRBJ2-2, with TRBD1 identical over 7 bases. V was clipped by 8 bases and J by 1 base; unmatched bases: 7. The CDR3 contains 15 residues. Germline V gene lookup returns CDR1 MRHNA and CDR2 SNTAGT. The CDR3 DNA reads as TGTGCCAGCCGCCGGACAGGCGGGAACACCGGGGAGCTGTTTTTT. Its protein product is CASRRTGGNTGELFF.

The chain has TRBV19 and TRBJ1-2; 7 bases map to TRBD1. The germline CDR1 and CDR2 sequences are LNHDA and SQIVND (reference sequence). V shed 3 bases and J 6 bases; nucleotides not matched to a gene: 7. The CDR3 totals 14 residues. CDR3 loop: CASSMGWDSDGYTF. Written as DNA, the CDR3 is TGTGCCAGTAGTATGGGGTGGGACAGTGATGGCTACACCTTC.

This chain connects TRBV7-3 to TRBJ2-2; perhaps TRBD1 as D (5 bases). Germline lookup yields CDR1 SGHTA and CDR2 FQGTGA. Between the trimmed V and J ends, which lost 5 bases and 2 bases, there was a span of 15 bases. The length of the CDR3 is 16 residues. CDR3 in DNA: TGTGCCAGCAGCGTACAGGCGATCCAAAACACCGGGGAGCTGTTTTTT. This encodes CASSVQAIQNTGELFF.

V usage is TRBV5-1 and J usage is TRBJ2-2; D not resolved. The germline V gene encodes CDR1 SGHRS and CDR2 YFSETQ. Trimming stripped 5 bases from V and 3 bases from J, with 14 bases between. The CDR3 is 15 residues long. CDR3 region: CASSFETRDTGELFF. Written as DNA, the CDR3 is TGCGCCAGCAGTTTCGAGACCCGGGACACCGGGGAGCTGTTTTTT.

DNA of the CDR3: TGTGCCAGCAGCTCTCTCGGGTCGGGAGATGAAAAACTGTTTTTT. This sequence encodes CASSSLGSGDEKLFF. This chain connects TRBV7-9 to TRBJ1-4; D gene ambiguous. Germline CDR1 is SEHNR and CDR2 is FQNEAQ (reference sequence). The CDR3 length is 15 residues. The V end was cut by 4 bases, the J end by 6 bases, with 15 bases between.

V is TRBV2 and J is TRBJ2-3; D gene unclear. CDR1 and CDR2 from the germline V gene are SNHLY and FYNNEI. The V end was cut by 3 bases, the J end by 2 bases, with 12 bases between. CDR3 length equals 15 residues. In nucleotides, the CDR3 is TGTGCCAGCAGTGATTCGAGCGTAGACACAGATACGCAGTATTTT. Translating gives CASSDSSVDTDTQYF. Drawing the rest from reference TRBV2 and TRBJ2-3, the complete variable domain is EPEVTQTPSHQVTQMGQEVILRCVPISNHLYFYWYRQILGQKVEFLVSFYNNEISEKSEIFDDQFSVERPDGSNFTLKIRSTKLEDSAMYFCASSDSSVDTDTQYFGPGTRLTVL.

J is TRBJ1-1 and V is TRBV6-1; 10 bases align to TRBD1. The CDR3 length is 14 residues. V was clipped by 5 bases and J by 6 bases; unmatched bases: 6. CDR1 MNHNS and CDR2 SASEGT come from the germline V gene. As DNA, the CDR3 is TGTGCCAGCAGTTTAATCGGGACAGGGGCTGAAGCTTTCTTT. Its protein product is CASSLIGTGAEAFF.

This clone was seen only once. The chain employs TRBV6-1 and TRBJ2-7; 10 nucleotides agree with TRBD1. CDR3 size: 15 residues. V was clipped by 6 bases and J by 3 bases; unmatched bases: 8. Germline assignment: CDR1 MNHNS and CDR2 SASEGT. CDR3 sequence: CASRPRGTGVYEQYF. The CDR3 DNA reads as TGTGCCAGCAGGCCCCGGGGGACAGGGGTCTACGAGCAGTACTTC.

V is TRBV14 and J is TRBJ2-2, with 11 bases identical to TRBD2. Per the germline V gene, CDR1 is SGHDN and CDR2 is FVKESK. J was trimmed by 6 bases and V by 4 bases; bases with no gene match: 1. The CDR3 covers 14 residues. CDR3 sequence: CASSRGLAAGELFF. CDR3 nucleotide sequence: TGTGCCAGCAGCCGGGGACTAGCGGCCGGGGAGCTGTTTTTT.

This chain uses TRBV6-1 with TRBJ1-1; TRBD1 aligns across 9 bases. The CDR3 covers 14 residues. Germline V lookup: CDR1 MNHNS, CDR2 SASEGT. The junction had 6 bases not matched to a gene; V was cut back by 7 bases and J by 3 bases. The CDR3 DNA sequence: TGTGCCAGCAACCTGGACAGGGGATACACTGAAGCTTTCTTT. The encoded protein is CASNLDRGYTEAFF.

The rearrangement joins TRBV6-1 to TRBJ2-1, with 7 bases matching TRBD1. J gave up 0 bases and V 10 bases, and 6 bases lay outside the gene matches. The germline CDR1 and CDR2 sequences are MNHNS and SASEGT. CDR3 length equals 14 residues. The CDR3 spells CATGTASSYNEQFF. Written as DNA, the CDR3 is TGTGCCACCGGGACAGCGAGCTCCTACAATGAGCAGTTCTTC.